These 19 T cell receptor beta chains share one sample of origin, sequenced in a study of shared clonotypes between healthy human individuals. Assay used: immunoSEQ multiplex PCR; TCRdb lists only in-frame clones, some missing. The sample lists about 560,000 clones; around 81% were seen once. The material sequenced was PBMCs. The receptor source for this set is a middle-aged woman in good health. Some clones in this sample may be carry-over from other donors' samples.

This clone was recorded once. Other DNA sequences in the same sample also yield this CDR3. The gene calls are TRBV11-2 and TRBJ2-7; no firm D call. This CDR3 spans 15 amino acids. The germline V gene has CDR1 SGHAT and CDR2 FQNNGV. V was clipped by 3 bases and J by 3 bases, with 15 bases between them. The CDR3, as DNA: TGTGCCAGCAGCTTTTGGGCCGATAGAAACTACGAGCAGTACTTC. It specifies CASSFWADRNYEQYF.

A remark on this clone: This is likely an artifact of a read error, given a far larger clone one base away. This sequence joins TRBV30 and TRBJ2-2, with D tentatively TRBD2 (6 bases). Germline values: CDR1 GTSNPN, CDR2 SVGIG (reference sequence). This CDR3 has 15 residues. Between the trimmed V and J ends, which lost 2 bases and 5 bases, there was a span of 15 bases. The CDR3 reads CAWSRLATVTGELFF. Written as DNA, the CDR3 is TGTGCCTGGAGTCGGCTAGCGACCGTAACCGGGGAGCTGTTTTTT.

This chain joins TRBV2 and TRBJ1-4; tentative D call: TRBD1 (5 bases). V was cut by 5 bases and J by 6 bases, with 13 bases left in between. Germline V gene sequence: CDR1 SNHLY, CDR2 FYNNEI. The CDR3 loop spans 14 amino acids. The CDR3 region is CASSFDSRYEKLFF. DNA for the CDR3: TGTGCCAGCAGTTTCGACAGCCGTTATGAAAAACTGTTTTTT.

This clone came up once. The V call is TRBV11-2, the J call TRBJ2-4; TRBD2 is a possible D gene (5 bases). Germline-derived CDR1 and CDR2 are SGHAT and FQNNGV. The V end lost 5 bases, the J end lost 9 bases, and 8 bases lay between the germline ends. This CDR3 contains 11 residues. The CDR3, as DNA: TGTGCCAGCAGCCCAGAGGGCATTCAGTACTTC. This codes for CASSPEGIQYF. Full variable domain (remainder filled in from reference TRBV11-2 and TRBJ2-4): EAGVAQSPRYKIIEKRQSVAFWCNPISGHATLYWYQQILGQGPKLLIQFQNNGVVDDSQLPKDRFSAERLKGVDSTLKIQPAKLEDSAVYLCASSPEGIQYFGAGTRLSVL.

The CDR3 here is CAISESGFGEQFF. In nucleotides, the CDR3 is TGTGCCATCAGTGAGTCTGGCTTCGGGGAGCAGTTCTTC. The rearrangement uses TRBV10-3 and TRBJ2-1, with D hard to call. V was pared by 0 bases and J by 10 bases, with 10 bases between. The CDR3 runs to 13 residues. Germline-derived CDR1 and CDR2 are ENHRY and SYGVKD.

This sequence joins TRBV6-1 and TRBJ2-5; 7 nucleotides align to TRBD2. The germline V gene encodes CDR1 MNHNS and CDR2 SASEGT. The V and J ends lost 3 bases and 4 bases, in that order; junction bases with no gene match: 17. The CDR3 covers 18 residues. Here the CDR3 DNA reads TGTGCCAGCAGTGATGGGGTCAGGGTCGGTTCGGGGGGAGAGACCCAGTACTTC. This gives the protein CASSDGVRVGSGGETQYF.

The chain recombines TRBV27 with TRBJ2-5; D not certain. The better agreement between TRBJ2-7 and the DNA end casts doubt on the J call. CDR3 length: 15 amino acids. Germline CDR1 is MNHEY and CDR2 is SMNVEV (reference sequence). CDR3 coding DNA: TGTGCCAGCAGTTGGTCAGGACGTTTTTCCTACGAGCAGTACTTC. Translation: CASSWSGRFSYEQYF.

The chain carries TRBV7-6 and TRBJ2-7; the D gene is possibly TRBD1 (6 bases). This CDR3 comprises 16 residues. Germline V lookup: CDR1 SGHVS, CDR2 FNYEAQ. V lost 0 bases, J lost 2 bases, and 14 bases lay in between. For the CDR3, the DNA is TGTGCCAGCAGCTTAGCCGCCGGGACATTAACCTACGAGCAGTACTTC. As protein: CASSLAAGTLTYEQYF.

Here the CDR3 DNA reads TGCAGCGTTGAAGTAAGACAGGGGGCCGGGGAGCTGTTTTTT. Encoded protein: CSVEVRQGAGELFF. The rearrangement links TRBV29-1 to TRBJ2-2; 9 bases are a match to TRBD1. After removal of 1 base from V and 6 bases from J, the junction contained 3 bases not matched to a gene. Germline loops: CDR1 SQVTM, CDR2 ANQGSEA. CDR3 length: 14 residues.

This rearrangement joins TRBV12-2 to TRBJ2-1; the DNA was not used to check the table's D call, TRBD2. TRBV12-2 corresponds to a pseudogene. The CDR3 runs 11 residues. CDR3: CASRLATNEFF. The CDR3 region has the DNA TGTGCAAGTCGCTTAGCGACTAACGAGTTCTTC.

On this clone itself: This may come from a read error, since a much larger clone is one base off. The genes are TRBV7-8 and TRBJ2-1; D may be TRBD2 (6 bases). The CDR3 contains 16 residues. Germline CDR1 SGHVS, CDR2 FQNEAQ. V was cut by 5 bases and J by 4 bases, with 18 bases left in between. The CDR3 nucleotides are TGTGCCAGCAGCCTCCTTGGCGGGGAGATTTACAATGAGCAGTTCTTC. Protein sequence: CASSLLGGEIYNEQFF.

This clone was picked up a small number of times. Given a far larger clone just one base away, this is likely a sequencing read error. Other DNA sequences in the sample encode the same CDR3. J is TRBJ2-1 and V is TRBV7-9; no clear D gene. From germline, CDR1 is SEHNR and CDR2 FQNEAQ (reference sequence). The CDR3 totals 15 residues. The CDR3 protein is CASSLVPEAYNEQFF. The DNA for the CDR3 is TGCGCCAGCAGCTTAGTTCCAGAGGCCTACAATGAGCAGTTCTTC.

The sample holds a few counts of this clone. This chain uses TRBV4-3 with TRBJ2-3; D is possibly TRBD2 (6 bases). The length of the CDR3 is 17 residues. The V and J ends lost 0 bases and 2 bases respectively, with 15 bases between them. Germline CDR1 is LGHNA and CDR2 is YSLEER. The CDR3 sequence is CASSQDSGRGATDTQYF. The CDR3, as DNA: TGCGCCAGCAGCCAAGATAGTGGGCGGGGAGCCACAGATACGCAGTATTTT.

This rearrangement joins TRBV18 to TRBJ2-1; maybe TRBD2 (5 bases). CDR3 size: 18 residues. Looked up from germline, CDR1 is KGHSH and CDR2 is LQKENI. Trimming cost V 0 bases and J 0 bases, with 15 bases left between them. In DNA, the CDR3 is TGTGCCAGCTCACCACCTACTGGTAGCGCGAGCTCCTACAATGAGCAGTTCTTC. It is translated as CASSPPTGSASSYNEQFF. The full variable domain, rest sourced from reference TRBV18 and TRBJ2-1, is NAGVMQNPRHLVRRRGQEARLRCSPMKGHSHVYWYRQLPEEGLKFMVYLQKENIIDESGMPKERFSAEFPKEGPSILRIQQVVRGDSAAYFCASSPPTGSASSYNEQFFGPGTRLTVL.

This clone appeared a single time. V and J are TRBV10-3 and TRBJ1-2, with 7 nucleotides matching TRBD1. V shed 6 bases and J 2 bases; nucleotides not matched to a gene: 6. Per the germline V gene, CDR1 is ENHRY and CDR2 is SYGVKD. The CDR3 length is 14 residues. CDR3 sequence reads: CAISDETGNYGYTF. The CDR3 nucleotides are TGTGCCATCAGCGACGAGACAGGGAACTATGGCTACACCTTC.

CDR3 sequence: CASSGQGYEKLFF. The CDR3 DNA sequence: TGTGCCAGTAGTGGGCAGGGGTATGAAAAACTGTTTTTT. The chain employs TRBV19 and TRBJ1-4; D perhaps matches TRBD1 (6 bases). V was trimmed by 5 bases and J by 6 bases, leaving 10 bases between them. Germline CDR1 LNHDA, CDR2 SQIVND (reference sequence). The CDR3 runs to 13 residues.

J is TRBJ1-1 and V is TRBV27, with 7 bases aligning to TRBD1. V was clipped by 5 bases and J by 1 base; unmatched bases: 7. The CDR3 is 15 residues long. The germline gives CDR1 MNHEY, CDR2 SMNVEV (reference sequence). The CDR3 reads CASSQRQGTNTEAFF. The CDR3 DNA reads TGTGCCAGCAGTCAACGACAGGGAACGAACACTGAAGCTTTCTTT.

The chain carries TRBV2 and TRBJ1-4, with D uncertain. There are 14 residues in the CDR3. With 4 bases removed from V and 8 bases from J, the gap between germline ends came to 14 bases. The germline CDR1 and CDR2 sequences are SNHLY and FYNNEI. Here the CDR3 reads CASSVRPSGEKLFF. For the CDR3, the DNA is TGTGCCAGCAGTGTCCGTCCATCCGGCGAAAAACTGTTTTTT. The whole variable domain, remainder taken from reference TRBV2 and TRBJ1-4, is EPEVTQTPSHQVTQMGQEVILRCVPISNHLYFYWYRQILGQKVEFLVSFYNNEISEKSEIFDDQFSVERPDGSNFTLKIRSTKLEDSAMYFCASSVRPSGEKLFFGSGTQLSVL.

This chain uses TRBV18 with TRBJ2-7; 7 nucleotides match TRBD1. The CDR3 is 14 residues long. CDR1 is KGHSH and CDR2 is LQKENI in the germline V gene. V dropped 6 bases and J dropped 3; count of bases not matched to a gene: 8. CDR3 sequence (DNA): TGTGCCAGCTCCCCGTCGACAGGGATCTACGAGCAGTACTTC. Encoded protein: CASSPSTGIYEQYF. Drawing the rest from reference TRBV18 and TRBJ2-7, the complete variable domain is NAGVMQNPRHLVRRRGQEARLRCSPMKGHSHVYWYRQLPEEGLKFMVYLQKENIIDESGMPKERFSAEFPKEGPSILRIQQVVRGDSAAYFCASSPSTGIYEQYFGPGTRLTVT.